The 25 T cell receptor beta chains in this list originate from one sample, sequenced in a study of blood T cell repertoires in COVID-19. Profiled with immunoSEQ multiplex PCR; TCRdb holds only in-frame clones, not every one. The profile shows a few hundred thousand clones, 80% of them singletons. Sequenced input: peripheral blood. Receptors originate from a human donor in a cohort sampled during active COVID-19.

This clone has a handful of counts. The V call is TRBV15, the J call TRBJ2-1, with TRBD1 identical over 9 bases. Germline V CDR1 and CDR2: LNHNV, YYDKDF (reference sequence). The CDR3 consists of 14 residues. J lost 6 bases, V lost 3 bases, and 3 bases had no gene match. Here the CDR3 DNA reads TGTGCCACCAGCAGCCTGACAGGGGGCAATGAGCAGTTCTTC. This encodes CATSSLTGGNEQFF.

The CDR3: CASSLSRGYQETQYF. The DNA of the CDR3 is TGTGCCAGCAGCCTTAGTCGGGGATACCAAGAGACCCAGTACTTC. The genes are TRBV7-2 and TRBJ2-5; tentatively, D is TRBD2 (5 bases). The CDR3 loop spans 15 amino acids. Germline V gene sequence: CDR1 SGHTA, CDR2 FQGNSA. V gave up 5 bases and J gave up 0 bases, with 13 bases separating them. Combining the CDR3 with reference TRBV7-2 and TRBJ2-5 gives the whole variable domain GAGVSQSPSNKVTEKGKDVELRCDPISGHTALYWYRQSLGQGLEFLIYFQGNSAPDKSGLPSDRFSAERTGGSVSTLTIQRTQQEDSAVYLCASSLSRGYQETQYFGPGTRLLVL.

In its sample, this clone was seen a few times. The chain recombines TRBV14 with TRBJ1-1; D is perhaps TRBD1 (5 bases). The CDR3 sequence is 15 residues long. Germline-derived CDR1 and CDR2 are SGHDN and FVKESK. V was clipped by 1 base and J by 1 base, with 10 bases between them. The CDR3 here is CASSQGRQGNTEAFF. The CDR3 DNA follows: TGTGCCAGCAGCCAAGGGCGCCAGGGGAACACTGAAGCTTTCTTT.

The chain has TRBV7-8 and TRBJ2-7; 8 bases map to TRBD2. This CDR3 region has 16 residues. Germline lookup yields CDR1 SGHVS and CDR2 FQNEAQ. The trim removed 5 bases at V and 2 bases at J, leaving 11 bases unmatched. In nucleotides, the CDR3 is TGTGCCAGCAGCGGCGCCATGGCGGGGGGAACCTACGAGCAGTACTTC. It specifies CASSGAMAGGTYEQYF.

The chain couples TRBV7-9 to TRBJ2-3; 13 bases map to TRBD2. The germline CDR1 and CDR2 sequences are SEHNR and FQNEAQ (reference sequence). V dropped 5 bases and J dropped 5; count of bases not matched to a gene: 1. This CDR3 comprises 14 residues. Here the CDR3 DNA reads TGTGCCAGCAGCACTAGCGGGAGGGTAGATACGCAGTATTTT. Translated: CASSTSGRVDTQYF.

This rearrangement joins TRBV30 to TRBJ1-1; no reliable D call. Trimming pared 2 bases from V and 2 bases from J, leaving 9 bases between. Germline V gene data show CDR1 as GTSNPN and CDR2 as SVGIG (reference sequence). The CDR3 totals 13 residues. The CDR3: CAWSRAVNTEAFF. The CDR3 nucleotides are TGTGCCTGGAGTAGAGCGGTTAACACTGAAGCTTTCTTT.

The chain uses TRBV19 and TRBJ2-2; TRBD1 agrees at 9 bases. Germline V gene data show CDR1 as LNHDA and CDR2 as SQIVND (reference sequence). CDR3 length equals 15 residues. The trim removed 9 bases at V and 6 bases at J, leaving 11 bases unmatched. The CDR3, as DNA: TGTGCCAGCAGAACGAGGACAGGGGCCGCCGGGGAGCTGTTTTTT. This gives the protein CASRTRTGAAGELFF.

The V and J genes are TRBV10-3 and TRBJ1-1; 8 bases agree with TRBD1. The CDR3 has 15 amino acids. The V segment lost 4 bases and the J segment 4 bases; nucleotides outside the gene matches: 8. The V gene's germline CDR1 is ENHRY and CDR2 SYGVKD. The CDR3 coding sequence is TGTGCCATCAGTGGGCCAGGGGGCGGGAGCACTGAAGCTTTCTTT. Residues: CAISGPGGGSTEAFF.

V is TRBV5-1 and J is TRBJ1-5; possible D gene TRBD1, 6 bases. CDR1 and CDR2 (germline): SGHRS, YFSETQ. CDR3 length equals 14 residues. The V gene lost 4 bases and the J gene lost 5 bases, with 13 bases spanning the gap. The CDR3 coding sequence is TGCGCCAGCAGCGGGGAGGGGGGCGATCAGCCCCAGCATTTT. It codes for CASSGEGGDQPQHF.

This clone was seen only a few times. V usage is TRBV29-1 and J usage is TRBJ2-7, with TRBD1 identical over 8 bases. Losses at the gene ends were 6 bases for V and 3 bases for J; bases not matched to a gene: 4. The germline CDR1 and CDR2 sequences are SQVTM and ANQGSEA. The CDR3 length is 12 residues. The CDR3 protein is CSVADRDYEQYF. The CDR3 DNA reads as TGCAGCGTCGCGGACAGGGACTACGAGCAGTACTTC.

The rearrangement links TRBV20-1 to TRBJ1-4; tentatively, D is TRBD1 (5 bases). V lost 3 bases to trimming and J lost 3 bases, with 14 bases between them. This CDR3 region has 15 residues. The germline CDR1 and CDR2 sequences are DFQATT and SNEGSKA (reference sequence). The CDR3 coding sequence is TGCAGTGCTAGTACCGCCGGGGGAGCTAATGAAAAACTGTTTTTT. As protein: CSASTAGGANEKLFF.

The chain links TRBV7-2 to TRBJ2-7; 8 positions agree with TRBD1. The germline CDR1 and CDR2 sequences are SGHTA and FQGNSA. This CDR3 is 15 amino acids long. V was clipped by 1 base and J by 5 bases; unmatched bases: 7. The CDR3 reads CASSLGWQGANEQYF. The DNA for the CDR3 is TGTGCCAGCAGCTTAGGGTGGCAGGGGGCCAACGAGCAGTACTTC.

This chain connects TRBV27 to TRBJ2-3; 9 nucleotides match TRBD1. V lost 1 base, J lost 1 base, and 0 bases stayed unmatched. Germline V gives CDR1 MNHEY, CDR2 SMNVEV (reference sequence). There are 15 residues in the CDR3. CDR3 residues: CASSLWDRGTDTQYF. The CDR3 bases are TGTGCCAGCAGTTTATGGGACAGGGGCACAGATACGCAGTATTTT.

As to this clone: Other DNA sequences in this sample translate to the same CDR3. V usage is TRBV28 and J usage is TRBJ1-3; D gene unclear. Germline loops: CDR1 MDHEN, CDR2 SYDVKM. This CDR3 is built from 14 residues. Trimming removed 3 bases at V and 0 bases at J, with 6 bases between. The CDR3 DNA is TGTGCCAGCAGTTTCGTGTCCTCTGGAAACACCATATATTTT. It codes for CASSFVSSGNTIYF.

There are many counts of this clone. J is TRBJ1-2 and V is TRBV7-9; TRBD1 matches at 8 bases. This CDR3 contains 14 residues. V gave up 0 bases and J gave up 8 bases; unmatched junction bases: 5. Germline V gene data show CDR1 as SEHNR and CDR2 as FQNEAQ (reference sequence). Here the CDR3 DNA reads TGTGCCAGCAGCTTAGCCTCAGGGGGCAAAGGCTACACCTTC. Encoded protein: CASSLASGGKGYTF. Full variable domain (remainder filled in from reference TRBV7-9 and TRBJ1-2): DTGVSQNPRHKITKRGQNVTFRCDPISEHNRLYWYRQTLGQGPEFLTYFQNEAQLEKSRLLSDRFSAERPKGSFSTLEIQRTEQGDSAMYLCASSLASGGKGYTFGSGTRLTVV.

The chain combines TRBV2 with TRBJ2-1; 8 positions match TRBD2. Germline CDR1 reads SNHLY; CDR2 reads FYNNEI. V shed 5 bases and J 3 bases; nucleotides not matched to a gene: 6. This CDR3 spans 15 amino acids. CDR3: CASSIGLASYNEQFF. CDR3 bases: TGTGCCAGCAGTATTGGACTAGCAAGCTACAATGAGCAGTTCTTC.

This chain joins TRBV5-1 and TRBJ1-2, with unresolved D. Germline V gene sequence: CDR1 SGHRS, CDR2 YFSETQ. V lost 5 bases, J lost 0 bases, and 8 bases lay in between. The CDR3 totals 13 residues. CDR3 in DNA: TGCGCCAGCAGTCTCTTAGCTAACTATGGCTACACCTTC. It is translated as CASSLLANYGYTF.

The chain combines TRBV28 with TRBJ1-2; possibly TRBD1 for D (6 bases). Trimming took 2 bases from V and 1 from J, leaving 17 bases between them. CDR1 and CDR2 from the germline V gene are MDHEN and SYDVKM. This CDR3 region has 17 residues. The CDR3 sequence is CASSLRSRGSGNYGYTF. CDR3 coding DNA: TGTGCCAGCAGTTTAAGATCCAGGGGATCGGGTAACTATGGCTACACCTTC.

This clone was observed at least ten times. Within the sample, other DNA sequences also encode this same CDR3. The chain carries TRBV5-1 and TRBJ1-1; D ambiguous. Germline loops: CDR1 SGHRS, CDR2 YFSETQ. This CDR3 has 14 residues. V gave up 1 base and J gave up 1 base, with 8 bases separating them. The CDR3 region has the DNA TGCGCCAGCAGCTTGTTGTCAGGGAACACTGAAGCTTTCTTT. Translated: CASSLLSGNTEAFF.

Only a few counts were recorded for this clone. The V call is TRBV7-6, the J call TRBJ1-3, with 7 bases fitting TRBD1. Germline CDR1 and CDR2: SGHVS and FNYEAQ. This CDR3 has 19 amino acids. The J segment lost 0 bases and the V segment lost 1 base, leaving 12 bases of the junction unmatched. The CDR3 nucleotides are TGTGCCAGCAGCTTAGGGTCTGTGACAGGGACGAGCTCTGGAAACACCATATATTTT. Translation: CASSLGSVTGTSSGNTIYF.

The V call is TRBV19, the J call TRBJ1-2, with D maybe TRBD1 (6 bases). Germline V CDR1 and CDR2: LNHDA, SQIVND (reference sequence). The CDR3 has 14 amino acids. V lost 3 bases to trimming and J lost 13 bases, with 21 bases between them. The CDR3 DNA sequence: TGTGCCAGTAGTATTTGGGGGCAGGGACCGCATCGCACCTTC. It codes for CASSIWGQGPHRTF.

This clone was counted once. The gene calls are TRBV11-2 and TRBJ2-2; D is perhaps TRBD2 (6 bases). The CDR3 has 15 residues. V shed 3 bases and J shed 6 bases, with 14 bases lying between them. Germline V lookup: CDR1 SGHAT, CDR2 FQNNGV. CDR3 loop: CASSLTTGVAGELFF. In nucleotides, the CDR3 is TGTGCCAGCAGCTTGACAACGGGAGTGGCCGGGGAGCTGTTTTTT.

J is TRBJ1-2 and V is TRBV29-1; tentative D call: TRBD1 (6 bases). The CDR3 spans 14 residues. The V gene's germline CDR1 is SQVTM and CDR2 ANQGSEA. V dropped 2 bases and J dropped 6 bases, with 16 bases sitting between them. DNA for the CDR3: TGCAGCGTTGAAAACCCGACAGGTCTGCATGGCTACACCTTC. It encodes CSVENPTGLHGYTF.

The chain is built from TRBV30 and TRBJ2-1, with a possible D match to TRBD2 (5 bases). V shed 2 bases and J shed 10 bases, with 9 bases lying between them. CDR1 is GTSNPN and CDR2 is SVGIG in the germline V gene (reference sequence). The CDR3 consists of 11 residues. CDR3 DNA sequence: TGTGCCTGGAGTTTCGTAGCGGAGCAGTTCTTC. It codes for CAWSFVAEQFF.

The CDR3 nucleotides read TGTGCCAGCGACGGGGTTGGGTCACCCCTCCACTTT. It yields the protein CASDGVGSPLHF. This chain connects TRBV6-5 to TRBJ1-6; D is uncertain. The germline V and J ends were trimmed by 8 bases and 10 bases, with 12 bases remaining between them. The CDR3 is 12 amino acids. Germline values: CDR1 MNHEY, CDR2 SVGAGI.